The clone carrying this T cell receptor beta chain was seen more than once but under ten times. The target antigen is unknown. TCRdb recomputed calls from the reads with MiXCR, one row per CDR3 protein. The table includes hundreds of thousands of distinct CDR3 sequences, 15% to 20% detected once. These data originate in a study of T cell repertoires in cytomegalovirus infection. Across the study: Signatures in public TCR beta sequences pointed to both CMV infection and matching HLA type.

The CDR3 is 15 amino acids. Trimming removed 3 bases from V and 0 bases from J; junction bases left unmatched: 1. Study conclusions and caveats: Within the response measured ex vivo, HLA-C-restricted CMV-specific TCR beta clonotypes were dominant.

This chain connects TRBV12-3 or TRBV12-4 to TRBJ2-1, with 8 bases fitting TRBD2. Sequenced input: PBMCs. This receptor was taken from a human donor in good health (CMV status not recorded). Some clones in this sample may be carry-over from other donors' samples. CDR3 nucleotide sequence: TGTGCCAGCAGTTTCAGCGGGAGCTCCTACAATGAGCAGTTCTTC. Translating gives CASSFSGSSYNEQFF.